Shown below are 10 T cell receptor beta chains from a single sample sequenced in a study of blood T cell repertoires in COVID-19. The table came from immunoSEQ multiplex PCR; TCRdb's copy has only in-frame clones and leaves some out. Of about 350,000 clones in the sample, about 90% were seen once. Sequencing used peripheral blood. These receptor sequences come from a woman in her seventies with COVID-19, enrolled during active disease.

The chain joins TRBV7-2 to TRBJ2-5, with D unclear. V lost 5 bases, J lost 4 bases, and 5 bases lay in between. The CDR3 totals 11 residues. CDR1 and CDR2 (germline): SGHTA, FQGNSA. The CDR3 protein is CASSVGETQYF. The CDR3 DNA sequence: TGTGCCAGCAGCGTCGGAGAGACCCAGTACTTC.

The chain employs TRBV27 and TRBJ2-3; TRBD1 matches 9 bases. The V gene's germline CDR1 is MNHEY and CDR2 SMNVEV (reference sequence). V shed 1 base and J 6 bases; nucleotides not matched to a gene: 5. This CDR3 is built from 15 residues. The CDR3 sequence: CASSLYTGGADTQYF. CDR3 bases: TGTGCCAGCAGTTTATATACAGGGGGCGCGGATACGCAGTATTTT.

The V and J genes are TRBV2 and TRBJ2-5, with D uncertain. The CDR3 length is 14 residues. Germline V lookup: CDR1 SNHLY, CDR2 FYNNEI. Trimming shortened V by 4 bases and J by 5 bases, and 14 bases separated the two germline ends. CDR3 residues: CASSGLSGPETQYF. CDR3 nucleotide sequence: TGTGCCAGCAGTGGTCTTTCGGGTCCCGAGACCCAGTACTTC.

This clone was seen a few times. This chain joins TRBV18 and TRBJ1-4, with 9 bases identical to TRBD1. With V trimmed by 2 bases and J by 7 bases, 5 bases remained unmatched. The CDR3 covers 15 residues. Germline assignment: CDR1 KGHSH and CDR2 LQKENI. CDR3 bases: TGTGCCAGCTCACCATCCGGGACAGGGTCTGAAAAACTGTTTTTT. Amino acids: CASSPSGTGSEKLFF. Filled out from reference TRBV18 and TRBJ1-4, the complete variable domain reads NAGVMQNPRHLVRRRGQEARLRCSPMKGHSHVYWYRQLPEEGLKFMVYLQKENIIDESGMPKERFSAEFPKEGPSILRIQQVVRGDSAAYFCASSPSGTGSEKLFFGSGTQLSVL.

This clone was counted many times. This chain links TRBV6-5 with TRBJ1-5; 12 positions agree with TRBD1. The CDR3 sequence is 15 residues long. Germline V gene data show CDR1 as MNHEY and CDR2 as SVGAGI. After removal of 6 bases from V and 5 bases from J, the junction contained 5 bases not matched to a gene. CDR3 region: CASSLGTGGYQPQHF. In DNA, the CDR3 is TGTGCCAGCAGCTTGGGGACAGGGGGCTATCAGCCCCAGCATTTT.

The genes are TRBV2 and TRBJ1-6; D unclear. Germline loops: CDR1 SNHLY, CDR2 FYNNEI. CDR3 size: 14 residues. V was clipped by 6 bases and J by 3 bases, with 9 bases between them. The CDR3 region is CASRDLDYNSPLHF. The CDR3 nucleotides read TGTGCCAGCAGGGACTTGGACTATAATTCACCCCTCCACTTT.

J is TRBJ2-5 and V is TRBV2, with a possible D match to TRBD1 (7 bases). This CDR3 has 14 amino acids. Germline CDR1 and CDR2: SNHLY and FYNNEI. V lost 6 bases and J lost 5, with 16 bases in between. CDR3 in DNA: TGTGCCAGCAGCGCCCGCAGGGGGGAGGAGACCCAGTACTTC. Its protein is CASSARRGEETQYF.

This clone was counted a single time. The V and J genes are TRBV6-4 and TRBJ2-3; TRBD2 matches at 10 bases. Germline CDR1 is MRHNA and CDR2 is SNTAGT. This CDR3 is 20 amino acids long. After removal of 3 bases from V and 0 bases from J, the junction contained 15 bases not matched to a gene. CDR3 region: CASSESELAGTFSSTDTQYF. Here the CDR3 DNA reads TGTGCCAGCAGTGAAAGTGAACTAGCGGGGACCTTTTCTAGCACAGATACGCAGTATTTT.

The J gene is TRBJ2-1, the V gene TRBV19; 7 bases line up with TRBD2. Germline loops: CDR1 LNHDA, CDR2 SQIVND (reference sequence). V lost 3 bases to trimming and J lost 3 bases; unmatched junction nucleotides: 5. This CDR3 is built from 15 residues. The CDR3 DNA follows: TGTGCCAGTAGTATTTCGGCTAGCGGCTACAATGAGCAGTTCTTC. Translating it yields CASSISASGYNEQFF. The full variable domain, rest sourced from reference TRBV19 and TRBJ2-1, is DGGITQSPKYLFRKEGQNVTLSCEQNLNHDAMYWYRQDPGQGLRLIYYSQIVNDFQKGDIAEGYSVSREKKESFPLTVTSAQKNPTAFYLCASSISASGYNEQFFGPGTRLTVL.

The chain recombines TRBV10-3 with TRBJ2-7, with TRBD2 matching over 8 bases. The CDR3 is 14 amino acids. The germline CDR1 and CDR2 sequences are ENHRY and SYGVKD. V lost 3 bases, J lost 1 base, and 2 bases stayed unmatched. CDR3 in amino acids: CAISDGTRSYEQYF. The DNA of the CDR3 is TGTGCCATCAGTGACGGGACTAGGTCCTACGAGCAGTACTTC.